This is a list of T cell receptor beta chains from one sample in a study of CD8 T cells in Susac syndrome. TCRdb reprocessed the immunoSEQ multiplex PCR reads via MiXCR and lists one record per CDR3 protein. The sample includes 100,000 to 150,000 distinct CDR3 sequences, 90% to 95% of them seen just once. Sequencing was performed on CD4+ T cells from PBMCs. These receptors were obtained from a human donor in good health. Both conserved end residues are part of each CDR3. Fields, in order: V gene, J gene, clone size, D gene, CDR3 DNA, CDR3 protein. The D gene is left open where the match is weak. Clone size is stated in some rows and not others, as once, few, many or a class when expanded.

TRBV20-1	TRBJ2-5	.	.	TGCAGTGCTAGAAGCGTTAGGGCGGACCTTCAAGAGACCCAGTACTTC	CSARSVRADLQETQYF
TRBV18	TRBJ2-3	once	.	TGTGCCAGCTCGGATGGCAGACGCACAGATACGCAGTATTTT	CASSDGRRTDTQYF
TRBV7-2	TRBJ2-7	.	.	TGTGCCAGCAGCCGTGCCGGTCCCGGGGCCTACGAGCAGTACTTC	CASSRAGPGAYEQYF
TRBV5-1	TRBJ1-4	.	TRBD1	TGCGCCAGCAGCCTGGGACAGGGCGTACTTGCAACTAATGAAAAACTGTTTTTT	CASSLGQGVLATNEKLFF
TRBV30	TRBJ1-2	.	.	TGTGCCTGGATGATTCGGAGCGGTGGCTACACCTTC	CAWMIRSGGYTF
TRBV18	TRBJ2-4	.	TRBD1	TGTGCCAGCTCAGCAGGGGGCTTGGCCAAAAACATTCAGTACTTC	CASSAGGLAKNIQYF
TRBV3-1	TRBJ1-3	.	.	TGTGCCAGCAGATCGACAGTATTGGGAAACACCATATATTTT	CASRSTVLGNTIYF
TRBV5-1	TRBJ1-2	.	.	TGCGCCAGCAGCGGACACCCCGCGAGCTATGGCTACACCTTC	CASSGHPASYGYTF
TRBV29-1	TRBJ2-1	once	TRBD1	TGCAGCGTACAGGGGACGACTCCGAACAATGAGCAGTTCTTC	CSVQGTTPNNEQFF
TRBV18	TRBJ2-7	few	.	TGTGCCAGCTCACTTGGCGGGAATTACGAGCAGTACTTC	CASSLGGNYEQYF
TRBV7-9	TRBJ2-7	once	.	TGTGCCAGCAGCTTAGGGGGTGGCCCGTACGAGCAGTACTTC	CASSLGGGPYEQYF
TRBV7-2	TRBJ2-7	.	TRBD1	TGTGCCAGCAGCTCAAGGGACAGGGTAAACGAGCAGTACTTC	CASSSRDRVNEQYF
TRBV7-2	TRBJ2-5	.	TRBD1	TGTGCCAGCACCTCAGGGCCCAGGGGGTCCGAGACCCAGTACTTC	CASTSGPRGSETQYF
TRBV19	TRBJ1-5	.	.	TGTGCCAGTACCCTAGGGGGAAATCAGCCCCAGCATTTT	CASTLGGNQPQHF
TRBV7-2	TRBJ2-5	once	TRBD1	TGTGCCAGCAGCTTAGGGAACAGGGGGCTAGAGACCCAGTACTTC	CASSLGNRGLETQYF
TRBV20-1	TRBJ2-7	.	.	TGCAGTGCCGGTGGGGCAGGGCTTAGCTACGAGCAGTACTTC	CSAGGAGLSYEQYF
TRBV9	TRBJ2-5	.	TRBD2	TGTGCCAGCAGCGTAGGATTAGCGGGAGTGGTAGAGACCCAGTACTTC	CASSVGLAGVVETQYF
TRBV29-1	TRBJ2-1	.	.	TGCAGCGTTGCTAAGGGACTCGATGAGCAGTTCTTC	CSVAKGLDEQFF
TRBV29-1	TRBJ2-7	once	TRBD2	TGCAGCGTTGGGCAAGCGGGAGAGCAGTACTTC	CSVGQAGEQYF
TRBV14	TRBJ2-2	.	TRBD2	TGTGCCAGCAGCCCTTGGCGGGAGGGTTACACCGGGGAGCTGTTTTTT	CASSPWREGYTGELFF
TRBV18	TRBJ2-7	.	.	TGTGCCAGCTCACCTGGGCTATCCCGGTACGAGCAGTACTTC	CASSPGLSRYEQYF
TRBV29-1	TRBJ1-1	.	.	TGCAGCGTTGAGGGCAGGTTGAACACTGAAGCTTTCTTT	CSVEGRLNTEAFF
TRBV20-1	TRBJ1-2	.	TRBD1	TGCAGTGCCACCGGAGGACAGGTCGGTAACTATGGCTACACCTTC	CSATGGQVGNYGYTF
TRBV29-1	TRBJ1-1	.	.	TGCAGCGGGCGAAAGTTCCAGGGGACTGAAGCTTTCTTT	CSGRKFQGTEAFF
TRBV12-3/TRBV12-4	TRBJ2-7	.	TRBD1	TGTGCCAGCAGTTTCACAGGGGAGTTCGACGAGCAGTACTTC	CASSFTGEFDEQYF
TRBV7-9	TRBJ2-5	.	.	TGTGCCAGCAGCCAAACCCAGGAGACCCAGTACTTC	CASSQTQETQYF
TRBV29-1	TRBJ1-5	.	TRBD1	TGCAGCGTTGGACAGGGAGGCGAGCAGCCCCAGCATTTT	CSVGQGGEQPQHF
TRBV4-1	TRBJ2-2	once	TRBD2	TGCGCCAGCAGCCAGGTGCTTGAGCGGGGCAAAAACACCGGGGAGCTGTTTTTT	CASSQVLERGKNTGELFF
TRBV3-1	TRBJ2-5	.	TRBD2	TGTGCCAGCAGCCAAGATCAAAGCGGGAGCCTTCTGAAAGAGACCCAGTACTTC	CASSQDQSGSLLKETQYF
TRBV28	TRBJ2-7	.	TRBD1	TGTGCCAGCAGTTCGGCCAGGACAGGGGAAGGGGAGTACTTC	CASSSARTGEGEYF
TRBV13	TRBJ2-7	.	.	TGTGCCAGCAGATTCAAAGGGGGGGCCCAATACGAGCAGTACTTC	CASRFKGGAQYEQYF
TRBV19	TRBJ2-5	.	.	TGTGCCAGTAGTATGCGTCCCGGCGGGACTGAGACCCAGTACTTC	CASSMRPGGTETQYF
TRBV7-9	TRBJ1-1	.	TRBD1	TGTGCCAGCAGCTTAGATGGACAGGGAGAGAGCACTGAAGCTTTCTTT	CASSLDGQGESTEAFF
TRBV7-9	TRBJ2-7	.	TRBD2	TGTGCCAGCAGCCCACTAGCGGGAGCCCCCTACGAGCAGTACTTC	CASSPLAGAPYEQYF
TRBV19	TRBJ1-5	.	TRBD1	TGTGCCAGTACGTTGGGACAGGGAATAATGCGCAATCAGCCCCAGCATTTT	CASTLGQGIMRNQPQHF
TRBV7-2	TRBJ2-5	.	.	TGTGCCAGCAGCTTAGATGGTCTAACCCAGTACTTC	CASSLDGLTQYF
TRBV29-1	TRBJ1-2	.	.	TGCAGCGTTGCGGGGGCTGCGGGCTACACCTTC	CSVAGAAGYTF
TRBV5-1	TRBJ1-5	.	.	TGCGCCAGCAGATCAGGACCGAATAGCAATCAGCCCCAGCATTTT	CASRSGPNSNQPQHF
TRBV19	TRBJ2-6	.	.	TGTGCCAGTAGTGCTAGATCCGACGGGGCCAACGTCCTGACTTTC	CASSARSDGANVLTF
TRBV5-1	TRBJ2-3	.	.	TGCGCCAGCAGCTCCTCACGTACCACAGATACGCAGTATTTT	CASSSSRTTDTQYF
TRBV3-1	TRBJ2-7	once	.	TGTGCCAGCAGCCTGGATTCAGCCCTTGAGCAGTACTTC	CASSLDSALEQYF